These T cell receptor beta chains were read from a single sample in a study of technical replicates of blood from a few donors. Assay used: immunoSEQ multiplex PCR; TCRdb lists only in-frame clones, some missing. Found here are about 44,000 clones, roughly 96% of them singletons; the top ten hold 0.35% to 0.4%. Sequenced material: T cells isolated from PBMCs. These receptors came from a human donor in good health. Each CDR3 is given with its conserved first and last residue. The D gene is left open where the match is weak.

V gene	D gene	J gene	CDR3 DNA	CDR3 protein
TRBV7-9	NA	TRBJ1-2	TGTGCCAGCAGCCCACAGGGAGTATTACAGGGCTACACCTTC	CASSPQGVLQGYTF
TRBV21-1	NA	TRBJ2-2	TGTGCCAGCAGCAATTTGGGGACAGAAACCGGGGAGCTGTTTTTT	CASSNLGTETGELFF
TRBV28	NA	TRBJ1-4	TGTGCCAGCAGAGACGCCGGCGGAGGAAAACTGTTTTTT	CASRDAGGGKLFF
TRBV7-8	NA	TRBJ2-2	TGTGCCAGCAGCTTAGCGCCGAGGGAGATACCTACCGGGGAGCTGTTTTTT	CASSLAPREIPTGELFF
TRBV6-1	TRBD1	TRBJ2-2	TGTGCCAGCAGTCTAGCAGGGGGCTTTGCCGGGGAGCTGTTTTTT	CASSLAGGFAGELFF
TRBV6-6	TRBD1	TRBJ2-1	TGTGCCAGCAGTTACTCGACAGGGACCGATGAGCAGTTCTTC	CASSYSTGTDEQFF
TRBV4-3	NA	TRBJ2-2	TGCGCCAGCACCAGCCAAAGGGGGGGTTATGGCGGGGAGCTGTTTTTT	CASTSQRGGYGGELFF
TRBV28	NA	TRBJ2-1	TGTGCCAGCAGTGGCATAGGGAGGTACAATGAGCAGTTCTTC	CASSGIGRYNEQFF
TRBV19	NA	TRBJ1-4	TGTGCCAGTAGCTTAAACGAAGAGAGGGTAAAACTGTTTTTT	CASSLNEERVKLFF
TRBV11-3	NA	TRBJ1-2	TGTGCCAGCAGCTTAGTGGGGTGGCAGGGAGGTTCGGGAGATGGCTACACCTTC	CASSLVGWQGGSGDGYTF